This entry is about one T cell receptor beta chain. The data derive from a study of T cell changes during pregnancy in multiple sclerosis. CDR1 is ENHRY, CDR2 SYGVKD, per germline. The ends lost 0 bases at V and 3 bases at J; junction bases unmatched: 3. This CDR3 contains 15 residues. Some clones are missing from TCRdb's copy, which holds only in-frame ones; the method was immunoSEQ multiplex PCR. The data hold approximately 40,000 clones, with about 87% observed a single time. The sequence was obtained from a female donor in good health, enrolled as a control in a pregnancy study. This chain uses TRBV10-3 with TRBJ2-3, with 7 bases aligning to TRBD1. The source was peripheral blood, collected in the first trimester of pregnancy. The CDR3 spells CAISESGGNTDTQYF. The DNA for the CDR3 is TGTGCCATCAGTGAGTCAGGGGGCAATACAGATACGCAGTATTTT.